The 25 T cell receptor beta chains below were found in one sample sequenced in a study of preoperative IRX-2 immunotherapy in early breast cancer. Treatment indicated: preoperative locoregional IRX-2 cytokine immunotherapy. Clones were sequenced by immunoSEQ multiplex PCR, and TCRdb holds only the in-frame ones, with some missing. The repertoire has about 33,000 clones, over 85% of them found once; the top ten carry approximately 1.5%. This specimen was tumor tissue, taken after IRX-2 immunotherapy. These receptor sequences come from a human donor with breast cancer.

The J gene is TRBJ2-2, the V gene TRBV11-3; 7 bases line up with TRBD2. With V trimmed by 5 bases and J by 4 bases, 10 bases remained unmatched. This CDR3 is 16 amino acids long. From germline, CDR1 is SGHNT and CDR2 YENEEA. CDR3 amino acids: CASSGGSGVRTGELFF. The CDR3 nucleotides read TGTGCCAGCAGCGGGGGAAGCGGGGTCCGCACCGGGGAGCTGTTTTTT.

In nucleotides, the CDR3 is TGTGCCAGCAGGACCACAGGGTCCTACGAGCAGTACGTC. Protein product: CASRTTGSYEQYV. This chain links TRBV28 with TRBJ2-7, with D possibly being TRBD1 (6 bases). Trimming left V 6 bases short and J 1 base short, with 10 bases between. The V gene's germline CDR1 is MDHEN and CDR2 SYDVKM. There are 13 residues in the CDR3.

The rearrangement links TRBV6-8 to TRBJ1-1, with D unclear. Trimming took off 6 bases at V and 1 base at J, with 12 bases between the two ends. The CDR3 length is 14 residues. Per the germline V gene, CDR1 is MNHGY and CDR2 is SAAAGT. The CDR3 protein is CASSRRATNTEAFF. CDR3 nucleotides: TGTGCCAGCAGCCGTAGGGCAACGAACACTGAAGCTTTCTTT.

The chain recombines TRBV19 with TRBJ2-1, with D hard to call. V was clipped by 3 bases and J by 8 bases, with 14 bases between them. The CDR3 contains 14 residues. CDR1 is LNHDA and CDR2 is SQIVND in the germline V gene (reference sequence). The CDR3 loop is CASSIGQVKDEQFF. CDR3 DNA sequence: TGTGCCAGTAGTATTGGGCAGGTCAAGGATGAGCAGTTCTTC. The full variable domain, rest sourced from reference TRBV19 and TRBJ2-1, is DGGITQSPKYLFRKEGQNVTLSCEQNLNHDAMYWYRQDPGQGLRLIYYSQIVNDFQKGDIAEGYSVSREKKESFPLTVTSAQKNPTAFYLCASSIGQVKDEQFFGPGTRLTVL.

The chain is built from TRBV11-3 and TRBJ2-3; 14 bases agree with TRBD2. V shed 5 bases, J shed 4 bases, and the junction held 8 bases outside the gene matches. CDR1 is SGHNT, CDR2 YENEEA, per germline. This CDR3 is 17 amino acids long. CDR3 sequence reads: CASSRGLAGGLPDTQYF. CDR3 in DNA: TGTGCCAGCAGCAGAGGACTAGCGGGGGGCCTACCAGATACGCAGTATTTT.

The V call is TRBV6-7, the J call TRBJ2-1, with TRBD1 matching over 8 bases. TRBV6-7 is known as an ORF, though its function is uncertain. The CDR3 consists of 15 residues. V trimming: 6 bases; J trimming: 3 bases; junction bases outside the gene matches: 7. This CDR3 is CASRGTGGFYNEQFF. The CDR3 DNA sequence: TGTGCCAGCAGGGGGACAGGCGGATTCTACAATGAGCAGTTCTTC.

The rearrangement joins TRBV10-3 to TRBJ1-5, with D unresolved. The ends were cut back, 2 bases at V and 6 bases at J, with 8 bases in the middle. CDR1 is ENHRY and CDR2 is SYGVKD in the germline V gene. The CDR3 spans 13 residues. The chain's CDR3 is CAISELDGQPQHF. CDR3 nucleotide sequence: TGTGCCATCAGTGAGCTAGACGGTCAGCCCCAGCATTTT.

There are a few counts of this clone. V usage is TRBV28 and J usage is TRBJ1-1; possible D gene TRBD1, 6 bases. Trimming took 5 bases from V and 0 from J, leaving 13 bases between them. Per germline, CDR1 MDHEN and CDR2 SYDVKM. This CDR3 is 15 amino acids long. CDR3 in amino acids: CASSPLGGVNTEAFF. In DNA, the CDR3 is TGTGCCAGCAGTCCTTTAGGGGGGGTGAACACTGAAGCTTTCTTT.

The gene calls are TRBV10-1 and TRBJ1-5; TRBD1 aligns across 9 bases. V shed 11 bases and J 2 bases; nucleotides not matched to a gene: 7. CDR1 and CDR2 from the germline V gene are WNHNN and SYGVQD (reference sequence). This CDR3 is built from 14 residues. CDR3 DNA: TGCGCCCGCTGGACAGGGGTTGGCAATCAGCCCCAGCATTTT. This codes for CARWTGVGNQPQHF.

The rearrangement uses TRBV11-3 and TRBJ2-5, with D perhaps matching TRBD2 (5 bases). Trimming cost V 3 bases and J 2 bases, with 22 bases left between them. Germline CDR1 is SGHNT and CDR2 is YENEEA. This CDR3 has 18 amino acids. The CDR3 loop is CASSLPGTGKGRQETQYF. In DNA, the CDR3 is TGTGCCAGCAGCTTGCCCGGAACGGGGAAAGGGAGACAAGAGACCCAGTACTTC.

The CDR3 loop is CATSPGQFYGYTF. For the CDR3, the DNA is TGTGCCACCAGCCCGGGACAGTTCTATGGCTACACCTTC. The rearrangement joins TRBV6-8 to TRBJ1-2; 7 bases agree with TRBD1. This CDR3 is 13 amino acids long. CDR1 MNHGY and CDR2 SAAAGT come from the germline V gene. V trimming: 10 bases; J trimming: 4 bases; junction bases outside the gene matches: 9.

The J gene is TRBJ2-3, the V gene TRBV6-8, with D perhaps given as TRBD1 or TRBD2 (5 bases each). This CDR3 spans 15 amino acids. Germline CDR1 reads MNHGY; CDR2 reads SAAAGT. Between the trimmed V and J ends, which lost 2 bases and 2 bases, there was a span of 11 bases. Here the CDR3 reads CASSYTGTYTDTQYF. DNA for the CDR3: TGTGCCAGCAGTTACACGGGGACCTACACAGATACGCAGTATTTT.

The V call is TRBV5-1, the J call TRBJ2-1; D may be TRBD1 (6 bases). CDR1 is SGHRS and CDR2 is YFSETQ in the germline V gene. Between the trimmed V and J ends, which lost 0 bases and 7 bases, there was a span of 23 bases. CDR3 length equals 18 residues. CDR3: CASSLAPGNQGIENEQFF. The CDR3 DNA reads TGCGCCAGCAGCTTGGCTCCAGGGAACCAGGGGATCGAGAATGAGCAGTTCTTC. The full variable domain, completed using reference TRBV5-1 and TRBJ2-1, is KAGVTQTPRYLIKTRGQQVTLSCSPISGHRSVSWYQQTPGQGLQFLFEYFSETQRNKGNFPGRFSGRQFSNSRSEMNVSTLELGDSALYLCASSLAPGNQGIENEQFFGPGTRLTVL.

In its sample, this clone was seen once. This chain joins TRBV6-7 and TRBJ1-1, with D unresolved. TRBV6-7 is an ORF; its function is uncertain. This CDR3 spans 11 amino acids. Trimming took off 5 bases at V and 5 bases at J, with 6 bases between the two ends. The CDR3 DNA reads TGTGCCAGCAGTCTGGGGACTGAAGCTTTCTTT. Translating it yields CASSLGTEAFF.

The rearrangement uses TRBV18 and TRBJ1-3; 8 bases align to TRBD1. Germline assignment: CDR1 KGHSH and CDR2 LQKENI. V trimming: 4 bases; J trimming: 2 bases; junction bases outside the gene matches: 4. This CDR3 has 15 amino acids. The CDR3 coding sequence is TGTGCCAGCTCACAGACGGGACAGGCTGGAAACACCATATATTTT. This sequence encodes CASSQTGQAGNTIYF.

The rearrangement joins TRBV6-8 to TRBJ1-2; D gene ambiguous. The germline V gene has CDR1 MNHGY and CDR2 SAAAGT. Trimming cost V 0 bases and J 4 bases, with 9 bases left between them. The CDR3 runs 14 residues. Written as DNA, the CDR3 is TGTGCCAGCAGTTACTCAGGACGGTTCTATGGCTACACCTTC. This sequence encodes CASSYSGRFYGYTF.

This sequence joins TRBV29-1 and TRBJ1-2, with 8 nucleotides matching TRBD1. The germline gives CDR1 SQVTM, CDR2 ANQGSEA. The CDR3 runs to 12 residues. The trim removed 4 bases at V and 5 bases at J, leaving 3 bases unmatched. The CDR3 region is CSVGQGYYGYTF. The CDR3 DNA reads as TGCAGCGTTGGACAGGGGTATTATGGCTACACCTTC.

The V call is TRBV29-1, the J call TRBJ2-4; D possibly matches TRBD1 or TRBD2 (6 bases each). Germline CDR1 reads SQVTM; CDR2 reads ANQGSEA. The V and J ends lost 0 bases and 1 base respectively, with 16 bases between them. The CDR3 contains 17 residues. CDR3 coding DNA: TGCAGCGTTGAAGAATCGTGGGGGGCGCGGGCCAAAAACATTCAGTACTTC. This gives the protein CSVEESWGARAKNIQYF.

This chain uses TRBV18 with TRBJ1-2; D gene unclear. V dropped 1 base and J dropped 2 bases, with 8 bases sitting between them. The CDR3 extends over 14 amino acids. Germline V gene lookup returns CDR1 KGHSH and CDR2 LQKENI. The CDR3, as DNA: TGTGCCAGCTCACCACAAGGCCGGAACTATGGCTACACCTTC. It codes for CASSPQGRNYGYTF.

The chain is built from TRBV30 and TRBJ1-4; D gene unclear. The CDR3 sequence is 14 residues long. Germline V lookup: CDR1 GTSNPN, CDR2 SVGIG (reference sequence). V lost 1 base to trimming and J lost 8 bases, with 14 bases between them. DNA of the CDR3: TGTGCCTGGAGTGCCCTAAGTTTGGGCGAAAAACTGTTTTTT. The encoded protein is CAWSALSLGEKLFF.

The chain recombines TRBV6-8 with TRBJ2-2; 7 bases agree with TRBD1. The CDR3 sequence is 15 residues long. Losses at the gene ends were 3 bases for V and 5 bases for J; bases not matched to a gene: 6. Germline V CDR1 and CDR2: MNHGY, SAAAGT. This chain's CDR3 is CASSYKGARTGELFF. CDR3 DNA: TGTGCCAGCAGTTATAAGGGGGCGAGGACCGGGGAGCTGTTTTTT.

The V call is TRBV28, the J call TRBJ1-2; 9 bases fit TRBD1. Germline trimming cut 3 bases from V and 4 bases from J; bases unmatched to any gene: 6. Germline CDR1 reads MDHEN; CDR2 reads SYDVKM. The CDR3 is 15 amino acids. The CDR3 loop is CASSFSDRGFYGYTF. DNA of the CDR3: TGTGCCAGCAGTTTCTCGGACAGGGGTTTCTATGGCTACACCTTC.

The chain joins TRBV19 to TRBJ1-6; D not resolved. The germline gives CDR1 LNHDA, CDR2 SQIVND (reference sequence). This CDR3 spans 16 amino acids. With 5 bases removed from V and 7 bases from J, the gap between germline ends came to 18 bases. The CDR3 nucleotides are TGTGCCAGTAGTCTAACGGGCCAGTGGAGAAATTCACCCCTCCACTTT. Amino acid sequence: CASSLTGQWRNSPLHF.

V usage is TRBV19 and J usage is TRBJ2-3; D possibly matches TRBD1 or TRBD2 (6 bases each). V was clipped by 5 bases and J by 9 bases, with 18 bases between them. Germline CDR1 reads LNHDA; CDR2 reads SQIVND (reference sequence). The CDR3 has 14 amino acids. This chain's CDR3 is CASSSGGRQETQYF. CDR3 in DNA: TGTGCCAGTAGTTCCGGGGGCAGACAGGAGACGCAGTATTTT.

This clone was seen more than once but under ten times. The chain recombines TRBV11-3 with TRBJ1-1, with a tentative D call TRBD1 (6 bases). This CDR3 has 15 amino acids. The V end was cut by 5 bases, the J end by 3 bases, with 16 bases between. Germline V CDR1 and CDR2: SGHNT, YENEEA. CDR3 region: CASSLATGWDTEAFF. The CDR3 DNA follows: TGTGCCAGCAGCCTCGCCACAGGGTGGGACACTGAAGCTTTCTTT.